This entry concerns a single T cell receptor beta chain. The antigen is undetermined. This entry comes from a study of cytomegalovirus exposure and HLA in healthy donors. The V segment lost 2 bases and the J segment 4 bases; nucleotides outside the gene matches: 11. The CDR3 spans 18 residues. Per germline, CDR1 MDHEN and CDR2 SYDVKM. Findings of the study overall: Per published accounts, TCR beta sequences correctly predicted the HLA-A and HLA-B alleles of most subjects. Later, an analysis showed that TCR beta chains associated with HLA were more clonally expanded than others that were equally common.

Primers for the PCR totalled 60 Vbeta and 13 Jbeta. Repertoires were generated with immunoSEQ multiplex PCR, while TCRdb's copy carries only in-frame clones and drops some. The sample lists 140,000 or so clones, about 74% occurring once. Sequencing was carried out using PBMCs. This TCR was recovered from a woman in her 40s in good health and CMV-seronegative. J is TRBJ1-5 and V is TRBV28; 10 nucleotides line up with TRBD1. The CDR3 here is CASSLRDLLDRGNQPQHF. CDR3 bases: TGTGCCAGCAGTTTACGAGACCTTTTGGACAGGGGGAATCAGCCCCAGCATTTT.